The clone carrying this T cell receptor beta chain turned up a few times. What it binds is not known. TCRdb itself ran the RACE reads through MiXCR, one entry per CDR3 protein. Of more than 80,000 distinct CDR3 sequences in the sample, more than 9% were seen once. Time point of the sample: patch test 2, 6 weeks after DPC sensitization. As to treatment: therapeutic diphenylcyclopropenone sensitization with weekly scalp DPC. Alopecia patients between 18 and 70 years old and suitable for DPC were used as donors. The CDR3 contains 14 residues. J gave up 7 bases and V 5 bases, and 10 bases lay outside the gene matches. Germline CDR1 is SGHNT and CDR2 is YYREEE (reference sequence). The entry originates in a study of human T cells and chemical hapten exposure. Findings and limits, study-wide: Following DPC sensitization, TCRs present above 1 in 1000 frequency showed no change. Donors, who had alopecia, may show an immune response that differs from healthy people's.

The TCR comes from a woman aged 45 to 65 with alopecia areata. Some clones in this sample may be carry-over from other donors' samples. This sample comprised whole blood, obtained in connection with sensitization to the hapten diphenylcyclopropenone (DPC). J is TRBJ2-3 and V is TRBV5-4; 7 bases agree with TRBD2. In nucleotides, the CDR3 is TGTGCCAGCAGTTCCGGGGGGATAGATAATACGCAGTATTTT. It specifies CASSSGGIDNTQYF.